This T cell receptor (beta chain) was recovered during a study of immune reconstitution after stem cell transplant in scleroderma. This clonotype appeared a single time. A single record per CDR3 protein comes from TCRdb applying MiXCR to the RT-PCR reads. The data show approximately 3,000 distinct CDR3 sequences, with 9% seen just once and roughly a tenth held by the top ten. CDR1 and CDR2 (germline): SGHVS, FQNEAQ. The ends lost 3 bases at V and 1 base at J; junction bases unmatched: 2. The CDR3 covers 15 residues. The sample was acquired before or after autologous hematopoietic stem cell transplantation (not recorded which). The TCR comes from a female donor with systemic sclerosis. This chain uses TRBV7-8 with TRBJ2-1; the match to TRBD1 covers 8 bases. The CDR3 here is CASSFTGGSYNEQFF. The CDR3, as DNA: TGTGCCAGCAGCTTTACAGGGGGTTCCTACAATGAGCAGTTCTTC.